This T cell receptor (beta chain) was obtained from a study of T cell responses to AZD1222 COVID-19 vaccine. The CDR3 consists of 19 residues. The germline gives CDR1 SNHLY, CDR2 FYNNEI. With V trimmed by 3 bases and J by 2 bases, 15 bases remained unmatched. Sequenced by immunoSEQ multiplex PCR; TCRdb stores in-frame clones only, minus some. The repertoire holds 130,000 or so clones, with approximately 91% as singletons. The specimen was peripheral blood, collected 28 days after the second AZD1222 dose. V gene TRBV2 combines with J gene TRBJ1-3; the match to TRBD1 covers 8 bases. This TCR was sampled from an adult who received the AZD1222 COVID-19 vaccine. The DNA for the CDR3 is TGTGCCAGCAGTGATCGACAGGGGAAAGGGTGGTTGGCTGGAAACACCATATATTTT. Translated: CASSDRQGKGWLAGNTIYF. Complete variable domain (other parts from reference TRBV2 and TRBJ1-3): EPEVTQTPSHQVTQMGQEVILRCVPISNHLYFYWYRQILGQKVEFLVSFYNNEISEKSEIFDDQFSVERPDGSNFTLKIRSTKLEDSAMYFCASSDRQGKGWLAGNTIYFGEGSWLTVV.